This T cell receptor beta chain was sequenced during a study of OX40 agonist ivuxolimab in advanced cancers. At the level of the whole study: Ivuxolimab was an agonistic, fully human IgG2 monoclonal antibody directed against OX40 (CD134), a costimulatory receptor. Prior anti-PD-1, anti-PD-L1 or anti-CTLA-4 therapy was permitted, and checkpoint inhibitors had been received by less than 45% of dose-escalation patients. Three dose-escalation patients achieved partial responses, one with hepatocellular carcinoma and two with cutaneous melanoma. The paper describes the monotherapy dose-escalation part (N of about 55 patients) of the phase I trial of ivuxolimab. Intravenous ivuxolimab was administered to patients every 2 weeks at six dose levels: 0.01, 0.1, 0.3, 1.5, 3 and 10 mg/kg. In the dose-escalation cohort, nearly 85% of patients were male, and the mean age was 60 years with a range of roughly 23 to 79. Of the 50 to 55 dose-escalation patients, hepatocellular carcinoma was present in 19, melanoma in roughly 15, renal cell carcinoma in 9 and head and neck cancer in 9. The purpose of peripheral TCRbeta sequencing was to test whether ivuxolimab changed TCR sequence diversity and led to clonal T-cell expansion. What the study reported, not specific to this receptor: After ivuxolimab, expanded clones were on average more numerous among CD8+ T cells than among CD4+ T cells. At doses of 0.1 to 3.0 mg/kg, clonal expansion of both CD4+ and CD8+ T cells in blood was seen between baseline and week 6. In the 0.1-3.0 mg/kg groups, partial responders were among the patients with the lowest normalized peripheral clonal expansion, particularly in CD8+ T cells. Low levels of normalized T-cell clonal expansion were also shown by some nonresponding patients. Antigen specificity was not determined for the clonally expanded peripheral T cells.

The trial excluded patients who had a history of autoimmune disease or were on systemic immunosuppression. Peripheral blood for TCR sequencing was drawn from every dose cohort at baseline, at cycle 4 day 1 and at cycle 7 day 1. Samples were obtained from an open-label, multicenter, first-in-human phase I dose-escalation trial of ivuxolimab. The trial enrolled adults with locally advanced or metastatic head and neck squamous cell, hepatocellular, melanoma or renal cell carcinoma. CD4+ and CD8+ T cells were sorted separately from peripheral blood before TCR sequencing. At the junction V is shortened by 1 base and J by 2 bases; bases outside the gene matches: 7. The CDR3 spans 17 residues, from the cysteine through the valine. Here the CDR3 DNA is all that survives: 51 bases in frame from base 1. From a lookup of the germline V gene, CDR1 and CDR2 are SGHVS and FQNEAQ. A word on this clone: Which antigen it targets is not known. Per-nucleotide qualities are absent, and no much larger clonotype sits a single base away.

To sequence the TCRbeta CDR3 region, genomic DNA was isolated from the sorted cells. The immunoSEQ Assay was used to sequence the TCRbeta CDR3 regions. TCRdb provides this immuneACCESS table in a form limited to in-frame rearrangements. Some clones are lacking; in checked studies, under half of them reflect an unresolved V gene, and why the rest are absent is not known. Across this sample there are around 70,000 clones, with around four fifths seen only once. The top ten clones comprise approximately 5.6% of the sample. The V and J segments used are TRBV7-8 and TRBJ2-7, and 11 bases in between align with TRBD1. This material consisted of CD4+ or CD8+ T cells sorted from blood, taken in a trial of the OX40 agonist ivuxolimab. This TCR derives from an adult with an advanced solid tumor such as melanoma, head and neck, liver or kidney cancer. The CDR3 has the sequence CASSLGTGGDPTYEQYV. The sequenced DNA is TGTGCCAGCAGCTTAGGGACAGGGGGCGATCCGACCTACGAGCAGTACGTC.